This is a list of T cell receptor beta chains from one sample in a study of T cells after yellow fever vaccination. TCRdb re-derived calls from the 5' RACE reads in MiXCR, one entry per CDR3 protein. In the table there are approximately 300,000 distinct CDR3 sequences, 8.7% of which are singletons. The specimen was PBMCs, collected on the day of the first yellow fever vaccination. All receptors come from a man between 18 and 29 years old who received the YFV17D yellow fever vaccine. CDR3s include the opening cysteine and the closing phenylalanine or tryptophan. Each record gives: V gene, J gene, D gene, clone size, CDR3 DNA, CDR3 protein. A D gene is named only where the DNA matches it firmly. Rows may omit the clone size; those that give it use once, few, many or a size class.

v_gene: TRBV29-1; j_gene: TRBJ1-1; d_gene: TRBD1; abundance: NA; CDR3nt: TGCAGCGTTGATACAGGGGACCGAATGAACACTGAAGCTTTCTTT; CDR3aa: CSVDTGDRMNTEAFF
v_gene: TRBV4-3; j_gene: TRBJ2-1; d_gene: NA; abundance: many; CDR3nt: TGCGCCAGCAGCCAGGGTTCCGATGAGCAGTTCTTC; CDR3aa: CASSQGSDEQFF
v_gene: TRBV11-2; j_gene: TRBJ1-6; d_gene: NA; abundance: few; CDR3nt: TGTGCCAGCAGCTTAACAGCGGGGCCTGGTTCACCCCTCCACTTT; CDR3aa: CASSLTAGPGSPLHF
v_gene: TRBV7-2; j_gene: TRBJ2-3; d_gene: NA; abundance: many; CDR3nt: TGTGCCAGCAGCCCCTACGGGGGAGGCACAGATACGCAGTATTTT; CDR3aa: CASSPYGGGTDTQYF
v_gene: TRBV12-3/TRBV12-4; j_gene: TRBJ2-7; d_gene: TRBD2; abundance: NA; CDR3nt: TGTGCCAGCAACGACAATAGCGGGGTGAGCTCCTACGAGCAGTACTTC; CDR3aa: CASNDNSGVSSYEQYF
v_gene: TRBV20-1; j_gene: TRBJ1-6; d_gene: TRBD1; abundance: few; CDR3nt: TGCAGTGCCCGACAGGGGACATCACCCCTCCACTTT; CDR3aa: CSARQGTSPLHF
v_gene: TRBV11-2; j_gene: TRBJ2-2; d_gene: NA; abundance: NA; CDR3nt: TGTGCCAGCAGCTTTGGCAGAGCGAGTCCCGGGGAGCTGTTTTTT; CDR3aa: CASSFGRASPGELFF
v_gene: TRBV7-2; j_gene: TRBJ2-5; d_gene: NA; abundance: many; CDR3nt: TGTGCCAGCAGCTTATACAGTATGGAAGAGACCCAGTACTTC; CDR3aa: CASSLYSMEETQYF
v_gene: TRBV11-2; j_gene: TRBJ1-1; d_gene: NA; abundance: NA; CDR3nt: TGTGCCAGCAGCTTAAACCTACGGGGAACTGAAGCTTTCTTT; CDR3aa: CASSLNLRGTEAFF
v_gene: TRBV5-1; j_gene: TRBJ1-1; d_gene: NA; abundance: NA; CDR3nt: TGCGCCAGCAGCCCACAGACAGACAACACTGAAGCTTTCTTT; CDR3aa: CASSPQTDNTEAFF
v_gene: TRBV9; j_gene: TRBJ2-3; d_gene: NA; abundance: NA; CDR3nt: TGTGCCAGCAGCGTAGGCACAGATACGCAGTATTTT; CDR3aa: CASSVGTDTQYF
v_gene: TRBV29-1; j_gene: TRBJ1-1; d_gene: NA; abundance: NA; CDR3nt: TGCAGCGCTTACCTTTTGAACACTGAAGCTTTCTTT; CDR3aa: CSAYLLNTEAFF
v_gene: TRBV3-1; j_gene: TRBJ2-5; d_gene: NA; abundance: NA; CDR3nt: TGTGCCAGCAGCGCCCGCGGGGTCCCGCAAGAGACCCAGTACTTC; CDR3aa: CASSARGVPQETQYF
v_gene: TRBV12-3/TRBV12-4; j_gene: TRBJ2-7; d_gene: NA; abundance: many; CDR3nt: TGTGCCAGCACCTATTGGGGGGTATACGAGCAGTACTTC; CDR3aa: CASTYWGVYEQYF
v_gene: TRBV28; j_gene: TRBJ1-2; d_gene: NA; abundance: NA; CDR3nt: TGTGCCAGCAGTTTACCAGGGCATGGCTACACCTTC; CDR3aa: CASSLPGHGYTF
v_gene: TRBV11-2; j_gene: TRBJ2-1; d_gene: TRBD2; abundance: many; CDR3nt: TGTGCCAGCAGCCGACTAGCGGGGGGTACCTACAATGAGCAGTTCTTC; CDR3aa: CASSRLAGGTYNEQFF
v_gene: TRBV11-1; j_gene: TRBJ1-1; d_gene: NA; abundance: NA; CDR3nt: TGTGCCAGCAGCTCCGCGGGGACGGCGACTTTCTTT; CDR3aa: CASSSAGTATFF
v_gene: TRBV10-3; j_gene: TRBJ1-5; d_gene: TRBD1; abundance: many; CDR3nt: TGTGCCATCAGTGAGGAACAGGGGTATCAGCCCCAGCATTTT; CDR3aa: CAISEEQGYQPQHF
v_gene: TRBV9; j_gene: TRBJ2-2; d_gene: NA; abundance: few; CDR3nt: TGTGCCAGCAGCGTAGGGGCTGAACCCGGGGAGCTGTTTTTT; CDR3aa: CASSVGAEPGELFF
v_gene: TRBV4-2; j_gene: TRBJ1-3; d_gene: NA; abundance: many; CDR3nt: TGTGCCAGCAGCCAAGATCTCAGACAGGTCTCTGGAAACACCATATATTTT; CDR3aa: CASSQDLRQVSGNTIYF
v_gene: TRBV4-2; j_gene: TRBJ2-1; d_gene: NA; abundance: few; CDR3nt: TGTGCCAGCAGCCAAGATGAGGGGGAGTACAATGAGCAGTTCTTC; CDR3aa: CASSQDEGEYNEQFF
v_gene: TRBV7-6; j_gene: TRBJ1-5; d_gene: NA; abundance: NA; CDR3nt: TGTGCCAGCAGCTTGGGGCATACCAATCAGCCCCAGCATTTT; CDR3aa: CASSLGHTNQPQHF
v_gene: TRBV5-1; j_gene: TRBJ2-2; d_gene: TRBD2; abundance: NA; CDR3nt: TGCGCCAGCGCGGGGGTCGACAACACCGGGGAGCTGTTTTTT; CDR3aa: CASAGVDNTGELFF
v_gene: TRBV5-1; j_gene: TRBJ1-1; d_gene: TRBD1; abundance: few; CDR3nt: TGCGCCAGCAGCTTGAGAGGACAGGAGGGCACTGAAGCTTTCTTT; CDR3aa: CASSLRGQEGTEAFF
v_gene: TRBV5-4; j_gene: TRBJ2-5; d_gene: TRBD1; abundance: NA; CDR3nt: TGTGCCAGCAGCTTCGGGACAGCCGACCAAGAGACCCAGTACTTC; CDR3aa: CASSFGTADQETQYF
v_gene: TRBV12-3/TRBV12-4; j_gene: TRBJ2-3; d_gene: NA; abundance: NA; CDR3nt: TGTGCCAGCAGTTCAGGGGACACAGATACGCAGTATTTT; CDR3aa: CASSSGDTDTQYF
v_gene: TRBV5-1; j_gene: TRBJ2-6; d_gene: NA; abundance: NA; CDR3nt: TGCGCCAGCAGCTTGGGGTCAGGCCAATACTCTGGGGCCAACGTCCTGACTTTC; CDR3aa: CASSLGSGQYSGANVLTF
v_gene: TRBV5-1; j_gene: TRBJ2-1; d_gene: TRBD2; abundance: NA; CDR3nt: TGCGCCAGCAGCCTTGGGACTAGCGGGGGGCAGAGCTCCTACAATGAGCAGTTCTTC; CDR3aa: CASSLGTSGGQSSYNEQFF
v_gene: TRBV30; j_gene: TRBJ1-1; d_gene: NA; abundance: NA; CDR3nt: TGTGCCTGGAGTGATAGGGGTTTGGCCACTGAAGCTTTCTTT; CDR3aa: CAWSDRGLATEAFF
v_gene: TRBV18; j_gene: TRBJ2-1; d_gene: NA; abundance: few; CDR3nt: TGTGCCAGCTCACCTAAAGGGGGATACAATGAGCAGTTCTTC; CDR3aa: CASSPKGGYNEQFF
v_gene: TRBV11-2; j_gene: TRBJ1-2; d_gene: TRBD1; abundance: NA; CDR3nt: TGTGCCAGCAGCTCCCAGGGGGCCTCTATGGGCTACACCTTC; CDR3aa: CASSSQGASMGYTF
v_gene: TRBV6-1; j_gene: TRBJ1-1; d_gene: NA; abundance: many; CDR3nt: TGTGCCAGCAGTGAACAGGGGAACACTGAAGCTTTCTTT; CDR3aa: CASSEQGNTEAFF
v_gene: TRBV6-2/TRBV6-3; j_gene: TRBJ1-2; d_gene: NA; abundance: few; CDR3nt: TGTGCCAGCAGTTACCCGGGCTATGGCTACACCTTC; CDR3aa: CASSYPGYGYTF
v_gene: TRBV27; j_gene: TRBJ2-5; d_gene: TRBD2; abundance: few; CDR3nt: TGTGCCAGCAGCGGGACTAGCGGTGTAACCCAGTACTTC; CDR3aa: CASSGTSGVTQYF
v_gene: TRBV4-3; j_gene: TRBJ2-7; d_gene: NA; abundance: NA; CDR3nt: TGCGCCAGCAGCCAAGATGACCACGAGCAGTACTTC; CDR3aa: CASSQDDHEQYF
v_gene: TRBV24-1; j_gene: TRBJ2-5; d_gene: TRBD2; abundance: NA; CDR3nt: TGTGCCACCAGTGACAGACTAGCGGCTGAGACCCAGTACTTC; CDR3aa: CATSDRLAAETQYF
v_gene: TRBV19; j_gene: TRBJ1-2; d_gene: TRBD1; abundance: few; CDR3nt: TGTGCCAGTAGTCTGACAGGGACGGATGGCTACACCTTC; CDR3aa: CASSLTGTDGYTF
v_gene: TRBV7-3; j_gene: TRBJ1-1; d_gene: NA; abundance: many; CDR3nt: TGTGCCAGCATGGGGATGGGCACTGAAGCTTTCTTT; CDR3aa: CASMGMGTEAFF
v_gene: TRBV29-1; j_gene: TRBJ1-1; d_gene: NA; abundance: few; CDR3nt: TGCAGCGTCGGCTCTAACGGGAGGACTGAAGCTTTCTTT; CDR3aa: CSVGSNGRTEAFF
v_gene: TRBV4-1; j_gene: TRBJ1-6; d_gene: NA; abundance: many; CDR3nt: TGCGCCAGCAGCCAACCAGGGGAAGGTTCACCCCTCCACTTT; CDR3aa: CASSQPGEGSPLHF
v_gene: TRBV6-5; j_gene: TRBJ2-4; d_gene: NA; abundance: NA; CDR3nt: TGTGCCAGCAGTTATTCATTAGGGGTACTAGCCAAAAACATTCAGTACTTC; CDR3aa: CASSYSLGVLAKNIQYF
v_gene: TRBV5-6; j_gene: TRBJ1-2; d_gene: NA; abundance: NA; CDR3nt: TGTGCCAGCAGCTTGGTTGGGGGGCTTGGCTACACCTTC; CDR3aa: CASSLVGGLGYTF